This TCR beta chain was identified in a study of CD8 T cells in Susac syndrome. Turning to this clonotype: Its specificity is not known.

Overall study results and limits: The study's TCR sequencing and HLA analysis drew on a certain number of individuals. That number was acknowledged as relatively small.

Peripheral blood CD8+ and CD4+ T cells were profiled by TCR beta sequencing. While CD8+ and CD4+ T cells were isolated negatively, TEMRA cells were enriched by FACS. The RNA input was about 0.45 to 1 ug, and it was reverse transcribed with random hexamers. By means of immunoSEQ multiplex PCR, TCR beta CDR3 spanning 54 Vbeta and 13 Jbeta underwent amplification. TCRdb redid the calling of the immunoSEQ multiplex PCR reads with MiXCR, one entry per CDR3 protein. The sample yields about 200,000 distinct CDR3 sequences, around 95% seen once. Per the germline V gene, CDR1 is SGHTA and CDR2 is FQGTGA. The CDR3 is 14 amino acids. Deletions cut 4 bases from V and 2 bases from J, with 11 bases between.

The sample taken for sequencing was CD4+ T cells from PBMCs. The sequence was collected from a human donor in good health. V usage is TRBV7-3 and J usage is TRBJ2-5, with D perhaps being TRBD1 or TRBD2 (5 bases each). CDR3 DNA sequence: TGTGCCAGCAGCTATCGTGGGGGTCAAGAGACCCAGTACTTC. Residues: CASSYRGGQETQYF.